A single sample gave rise to the 11 T cell receptor beta chains below, sequenced in a study of blood T cell repertoires in COVID-19 (TCRdb year 2020). Library creation used the immunoSEQ multiplex PCR assay. TCRdb retrieved this table from immuneACCESS and kept in-frame rearrangements only. Not all clones are present; in checked studies, unresolved V genes account for under half, and no reason is known for the remainder. In all, the sample holds hundreds of thousands of clones, and about 86% of those were seen once. The ten most abundant clones make up roughly 2.1% of the sample. Specimen: peripheral blood. All receptors come from a woman in her thirties who had recovered from COVID-19.

The V and J genes are TRBV2 and TRBJ2-2; 7 bases line up with TRBD2. Germline lookup yields CDR1 SNHLY and CDR2 FYNNEI. The V gene end was trimmed by 7 bases and the J gene end by 4 bases; junction bases not matched to a gene: 9. This CDR3 spans 15 amino acids. The CDR3 here is CASNLGGSVTGELFF. The CDR3 DNA reads as TGTGCCAGCAACCTCGGGGGGTCTGTCACCGGGGAGCTGTTTTTT. Full variable domain (remainder filled in from reference TRBV2 and TRBJ2-2): EPEVTQTPSHQVTQMGQEVILRCVPISNHLYFYWYRQILGQKVEFLVSFYNNEISEKSEIFDDQFSVERPDGSNFTLKIRSTKLEDSAMYFCASNLGGSVTGELFFGEGSRLTVL.

This clone appeared a single time. The CDR3 protein is CASSLDRQGVHEQYF. DNA for the CDR3: TGTGCCAGCAGCCTAGATCGACAGGGTGTGCACGAGCAGTACTTC. The chain carries TRBV7-8 and TRBJ2-7, with TRBD1 identical over 7 bases. The length of the CDR3 is 15 residues. After removal of 5 bases from V and 5 bases from J, the junction contained 12 bases not matched to a gene. Germline lookup yields CDR1 SGHVS and CDR2 FQNEAQ.

The chain is built from TRBV29-1 and TRBJ1-1, with TRBD1 matching over 7 bases. J lost 0 bases, V lost 6 bases, and 16 bases had no gene match. This CDR3 region has 17 residues. Germline V CDR1 and CDR2: SQVTM, ANQGSEA. The CDR3 sequence is CSVPKDWTGPMNTEAFF. The CDR3 region has the DNA TGCAGCGTCCCCAAAGACTGGACAGGACCTATGAACACTGAAGCTTTCTTT.

V is TRBV30 and J is TRBJ1-1; 7 bases fit TRBD1. The CDR3 totals 15 residues. CDR1 is GTSNPN, CDR2 SVGIG, per germline (reference sequence). V was clipped by 2 bases and J by 3 bases; unmatched bases: 9. The CDR3 DNA is TGTGCCTGGAGTTTAGCCGGGACAGTGGACACTGAAGCTTTCTTT. This encodes CAWSLAGTVDTEAFF.

This clone was detected only a few times. The genes are TRBV6-5 and TRBJ1-2; TRBD1 aligns across 7 bases. The CDR3 is 15 residues long. The trim removed 2 bases at V and 7 bases at J, leaving 10 bases unmatched. The germline V gene encodes CDR1 MNHEY and CDR2 SVGAGI. The CDR3 spells CASSYSRQGLGGYTF. CDR3 in DNA: TGTGCCAGCAGTTACAGTCGACAGGGACTGGGTGGCTACACCTTC.

The chain carries TRBV6-1 and TRBJ2-2; TRBD2 matches at 7 bases. The CDR3 extends over 15 amino acids. The V gene's germline CDR1 is MNHNS and CDR2 SASEGT. V dropped 1 base and J dropped 1; count of bases not matched to a gene: 0. CDR3 region: CASSEVAGNTGELFF. The CDR3 bases are TGTGCCAGCAGTGAAGTAGCGGGGAACACCGGGGAGCTGTTTTTT.

This chain uses TRBV6-5 with TRBJ2-2; D gene uncertain. CDR1 is MNHEY and CDR2 is SVGAGI in the germline V gene. This CDR3 has 14 amino acids. The V gene lost 10 bases and the J gene lost 0 bases, with 12 bases spanning the gap. The CDR3 loop reads CATISQANTGELFF. The DNA of the CDR3 is TGTGCCACAATATCCCAGGCGAACACCGGGGAGCTGTTTTTT.

This clone was counted once. This sequence joins TRBV4-1 and TRBJ2-5, with 11 positions matching TRBD2. This CDR3 spans 16 amino acids. The germline CDR1 and CDR2 sequences are MGHRA and YSYEKL. V shed 1 base, J shed 4 bases, and the junction held 5 bases outside the gene matches. The CDR3 loop reads CASSQGGTSGAETQYF. CDR3 nucleotides: TGCGCCAGCAGCCAAGGCGGGACTAGCGGTGCAGAGACCCAGTACTTC.

The V gene is TRBV6-6, the J gene TRBJ1-5; 8 bases match TRBD1. The V segment lost 4 bases and the J segment 2 bases; nucleotides outside the gene matches: 4. The CDR3 totals 15 residues. The germline gives CDR1 MNHNY, CDR2 SVGAGI (reference sequence). The CDR3 reads CASSSTGVGNQPQHF. As DNA, the CDR3 is TGTGCCAGCAGTTCGACAGGGGTGGGCAATCAGCCCCAGCATTTT.

As regards this clone: The junction does not match germline at one end; this may be a read error. This rearrangement joins TRBV7-7 to TRBJ1-2; D is ambiguous. The germline V gene encodes CDR1 SSHAT and CDR2 FNYEAQ (reference sequence). The CDR3 loop spans 14 amino acids. Here the CDR3 DNA reads TGTGCTAGCAGCCGCTCGGCGGCGAACTATGGCTACACCTTC. As protein: CASSRSAANYGYTF.

This clone was counted once. This rearrangement joins TRBV5-5 to TRBJ1-1, with 9 bases fitting TRBD1. The CDR3 totals 15 residues. Germline V gene sequence: CDR1 SGHKS, CDR2 YYEKEE (reference sequence). V was clipped by 1 base and J by 3 bases; unmatched bases: 4. The CDR3 reads CASSLTGQGHTEAFF. The CDR3 region has the DNA TGTGCCAGCAGCTTGACAGGACAGGGGCACACTGAAGCTTTCTTT.